These 29 T cell receptor beta chains were sequenced from one sample in a study of lymphopenia after photon versus proton radiotherapy. Libraries were prepared by immunoSEQ multiplex PCR; TCRdb keeps only in-frame clonotypes and omits some of them. The sample includes approximately 45,000 clones, 85% of them seen just once. The sequenced sample was peripheral blood, obtained from a patient treated with photon-based radiotherapy. These receptors originate from a man aged 40-55 years with gastric cancer.

This sequence joins TRBV19 and TRBJ2-1; 8 nucleotides agree with TRBD2. V trimming: 7 bases; J trimming: 4 bases; junction bases outside the gene matches: 9. The CDR3 is 15 residues long. In germline, CDR1 is LNHDA, CDR2 SQIVND (reference sequence). The chain's CDR3 is CASMVGGELYNEQFF. The DNA of the CDR3 is TGTGCCAGTATGGTCGGGGGGGAGCTTTACAATGAGCAGTTCTTC. The whole variable domain, filled in from reference TRBV19 and TRBJ2-1, reads DGGITQSPKYLFRKEGQNVTLSCEQNLNHDAMYWYRQDPGQGLRLIYYSQIVNDFQKGDIAEGYSVSREKKESFPLTVTSAQKNPTAFYLCASMVGGELYNEQFFGPGTRLTVL.

This rearrangement joins TRBV30 to TRBJ2-6; 8 bases align to TRBD2. Germline V gene data show CDR1 as GTSNPN and CDR2 as SVGIG (reference sequence). CDR3 size: 14 residues. V gave up 2 bases and J gave up 13 bases; unmatched junction bases: 10. The CDR3, as DNA: TGTGCCTGGAGTTATCAGGCCAGCGGGGGAGTCCTGACTTTC. It encodes CAWSYQASGGVLTF. Supplemented by reference TRBV30 and TRBJ2-6, the full variable domain reads SQTIHQWPATLVQPVGSPLSLECTVEGTSNPNLYWYRQAAGRGLQLLFYSVGIGQISSEVPQNLSASRPQDRQFILSSKKLLLSDSGFYLCAWSYQASGGVLTFGAGSRLTVL.

In DNA, the CDR3 is TGTGCCAGCAGTTTGAACCGCCCGGAGACCCAGTACTTC. It is translated as CASSLNRPETQYF. This chain joins TRBV28 and TRBJ2-5; no definite D call. This CDR3 comprises 13 residues. Trimming shortened V by 3 bases and J by 5 bases, and 10 bases separated the two germline ends. CDR1 and CDR2 from the germline V gene are MDHEN and SYDVKM.

The V call is TRBV2, the J call TRBJ2-7; D is ambiguous. Trimming shortened V by 5 bases and J by 4 bases, and 6 bases separated the two germline ends. This CDR3 region has 11 residues. Germline V gene data show CDR1 as SNHLY and CDR2 as FYNNEI. The CDR3, as DNA: TGTGCCAGCAGTTTGGGGTACGAGCAGTACTTC. It codes for CASSLGYEQYF.

The CDR3 DNA is TGTGCCAGCAGTTCCGGGCAGGATTACGAGCAGTACTTC. Translating gives CASSSGQDYEQYF. This rearrangement joins TRBV28 to TRBJ2-7; D call uncertain. CDR3 length: 13 residues. Germline assignment: CDR1 MDHEN and CDR2 SYDVKM. Trimming shortened V by 4 bases and J by 4 bases, and 11 bases separated the two germline ends.

The chain couples TRBV19 to TRBJ1-1, with D tentatively TRBD1 (5 bases). V was pared by 2 bases and J by 1 base, with 11 bases between. The CDR3 is made up of 15 amino acids. The V gene's germline CDR1 is LNHDA and CDR2 SQIVND (reference sequence). The CDR3 spells CASSISGTANTEAFF. CDR3 DNA: TGTGCCAGTAGTATATCCGGGACTGCGAACACTGAAGCTTTCTTT. Based on the CDR3 plus reference TRBV19 and TRBJ1-1, the full variable domain is DGGITQSPKYLFRKEGQNVTLSCEQNLNHDAMYWYRQDPGQGLRLIYYSQIVNDFQKGDIAEGYSVSREKKESFPLTVTSAQKNPTAFYLCASSISGTANTEAFFGQGTRLTVV.

The V gene is TRBV7-2, the J gene TRBJ1-2, with unresolved D. The CDR3 is 15 amino acids. V was shortened by 1 base and J by 0 bases, with 9 bases between the two germline ends. Germline CDR1 is SGHTA and CDR2 is FQGNSA. CDR3 sequence: CASSLDQSTNYGYTF. CDR3 coding DNA: TGTGCCAGCAGCTTAGATCAGTCTACTAACTATGGCTACACCTTC.

This clone was seen a single time. The chain carries TRBV19 and TRBJ2-3; either TRBD1 or TRBD2 may fit D (6 bases each). The V end was cut by 7 bases, the J end by 2 bases, with 16 bases between. The CDR3 sequence is 15 residues long. Germline CDR1 and CDR2: LNHDA and SQIVND (reference sequence). CDR3 protein: CASKMGRTATDTQYF. The CDR3 DNA is TGTGCCAGTAAGATGGGGAGGACAGCCACAGATACGCAGTATTTT.

The chain has TRBV5-8 and TRBJ2-3, with D possibly matching TRBD2 (6 bases). Germline CDR1 reads SGHTS; CDR2 reads YDEGEE. V lost 1 base and J 2 bases, leaving 11 bases between the germline ends. This CDR3 is 15 amino acids long. CDR3 in amino acids: CASSLTLADTDTQYF. The CDR3 DNA follows: TGTGCCAGCAGCTTGACTTTAGCGGACACAGATACGCAGTATTTT. The complete variable domain, with remaining parts taken from reference TRBV5-8 and TRBJ2-3, reads EAGVTQSPTHLIKTRGQQATLRCSPISGHTSVYWYQQALGLGLQFLLWYDEGEERNRGNFPPRFSGRQFPNYSSELNVNALELEDSALYLCASSLTLADTDTQYFGPGTRLTVL.

V is TRBV7-8 and J is TRBJ2-7; 8 nucleotides agree with TRBD1. V was pared by 5 bases and J by 5 bases, with 8 bases of the junction left unmatched. The CDR3 length is 14 residues. Germline CDR1 SGHVS, CDR2 FQNEAQ. The CDR3 sequence: CASSLRDRFNEQYF. The CDR3 DNA follows: TGTGCCAGCAGCCTCCGGGACAGGTTCAACGAGCAGTACTTC. Variable domain in full (rest from reference TRBV7-8 and TRBJ2-7): GAGVSQSPRYKVAKRGQDVALRCDPISGHVSLFWYQQALGQGPEFLTYFQNEAQLDKSGLPSDRFFAERPEGSVSTLKIQRTQQEDSAVYLCASSLRDRFNEQYFGPGTRLTVT.

The chain is built from TRBV10-3 and TRBJ2-2; D is perhaps TRBD1 (5 bases). The CDR3 is 15 residues long. Trimming took off 3 bases at V and 1 base at J, with 9 bases between the two ends. Per the germline V gene, CDR1 is ENHRY and CDR2 is SYGVKD. The CDR3 is CAISDRTLNTGELFF. Written as DNA, the CDR3 is TGTGCCATCAGTGATAGGACATTGAACACCGGGGAGCTGTTTTTT.

The chain is built from TRBV5-1 and TRBJ2-1, with TRBD2 matching 8 bases. Germline trimming cut 4 bases from V and 0 bases from J; bases unmatched to any gene: 6. The CDR3 has 16 residues. In germline, CDR1 is SGHRS, CDR2 YFSETQ. The CDR3 nucleotides read TGCGCCAGCAGCCCCTCGGGGACTAGCTCCTACAATGAGCAGTTCTTC. Amino acid sequence: CASSPSGTSSYNEQFF.

J is TRBJ2-2 and V is TRBV4-3; D gene uncertain. Trimming took off 0 bases at V and 1 base at J, with 6 bases between the two ends. The CDR3 has 15 amino acids. From germline, CDR1 is LGHNA and CDR2 YSLEER. As DNA, the CDR3 is TGCGCCAGCAGCCAAGAGTTGGGGAACACCGGGGAGCTGTTTTTT. Amino acids: CASSQELGNTGELFF.

This clone has only a few counts. J is TRBJ1-3 and V is TRBV29-1; no clear D. Per the germline V gene, CDR1 is SQVTM and CDR2 is ANQGSEA. V lost 6 bases, J lost 2 bases, and 11 bases lay in between. There are 13 residues in the CDR3. In DNA form, the CDR3 reads TGCAGCGTAGCCGGGAACACTGGAAACACCATATATTTT. As protein: CSVAGNTGNTIYF.

V gene TRBV5-4 combines with J gene TRBJ1-5; no clear D gene. This CDR3 has 14 residues. Germline CDR1 and CDR2: SGHNT and YYREEE (reference sequence). The V end was cut by 0 bases, the J end by 5 bases, with 9 bases between. The CDR3 spells CASSLGEVDQPQHF. For the CDR3, the DNA is TGTGCCAGCAGCTTGGGAGAGGTGGATCAGCCCCAGCATTTT.

This clone is a singleton in its sample. The chain combines TRBV2 with TRBJ2-2, with TRBD1 matching over 10 bases. Germline values: CDR1 SNHLY, CDR2 FYNNEI. This CDR3 has 15 residues. Germline trimming cut 6 bases from V and 8 bases from J; bases unmatched to any gene: 9. The CDR3 reads CASRTGTGAVGELFF. The CDR3 nucleotides are TGTGCCAGCAGGACCGGGACAGGGGCGGTAGGGGAGCTGTTTTTT.

The chain recombines TRBV7-2 with TRBJ2-1, with D maybe TRBD1 (5 bases). V lost 5 bases to trimming and J lost 4 bases, with 9 bases between them. CDR3 size: 13 residues. Germline V gene sequence: CDR1 SGHTA, CDR2 FQGNSA. The CDR3 loop reads CASSLSGYNEQFF. DNA of the CDR3: TGTGCCAGCAGCCTATCAGGGTACAATGAGCAGTTCTTC.

This sequence joins TRBV11-2 and TRBJ1-6; 9 bases line up with TRBD1. The germline gives CDR1 SGHAT, CDR2 FQNNGV. V was clipped by 1 base and J by 14 bases; unmatched bases: 6. The CDR3 contains 14 residues. The CDR3 DNA follows: TGTGCCAGCAGCTTAGGGACAGGGGAATGGGCCCTCCACTTT. It encodes CASSLGTGEWALHF.

This sequence joins TRBV2 and TRBJ2-5; 9 bases are shared with TRBD1. V trimming: 8 bases; J trimming: 4 bases; junction bases outside the gene matches: 5. Germline CDR1 SNHLY, CDR2 FYNNEI. The CDR3 spans 13 residues. CDR3: CASRTGGLETQYF. The CDR3 nucleotides read TGTGCCAGCCGAACAGGGGGCCTAGAGACCCAGTACTTC.

The chain is built from TRBV2 and TRBJ1-1; D not resolved. Germline loops: CDR1 SNHLY, CDR2 FYNNEI. With 3 bases removed from V and 6 bases from J, the gap between germline ends came to 8 bases. The CDR3 length is 12 residues. Here the CDR3 reads CASSDTASEAFF. The CDR3, as DNA: TGTGCCAGCAGTGATACAGCTTCTGAAGCTTTCTTT.

V and J are TRBV10-3 and TRBJ1-1, with D hard to call. Trimming shortened V by 8 bases and J by 1 base, and 5 bases separated the two germline ends. The CDR3 loop spans 11 amino acids. From germline, CDR1 is ENHRY and CDR2 SYGVKD. CDR3 in amino acids: CAIGSNTEAFF. For the CDR3, the DNA is TGTGCCATCGGATCGAACACTGAAGCTTTCTTT.

The V call is TRBV7-2, the J call TRBJ2-1; TRBD1 is a possible D gene (6 bases). This CDR3 region has 12 residues. The germline V gene has CDR1 SGHTA and CDR2 FQGNSA. The V end was cut by 5 bases, the J end by 9 bases, with 11 bases between. In DNA form, the CDR3 reads TGTGCCAGCAGCGTTACGACAGGTGAGCAGTTCTTC. This translates into CASSVTTGEQFF.

Only a few counts were recorded for this clone. The V and J genes are TRBV18 and TRBJ1-1; D not resolved. The V and J ends lost 3 bases and 1 base respectively, with 12 bases between them. The CDR3 runs 15 residues. In germline, CDR1 is KGHSH, CDR2 LQKENI. The CDR3 protein is CASSPVRTENTEAFF. Here the CDR3 DNA reads TGTGCCAGCTCACCTGTACGTACAGAGAACACTGAAGCTTTCTTT. The variable domain in full, with the rest retrieved from reference TRBV18 and TRBJ1-1, is NAGVMQNPRHLVRRRGQEARLRCSPMKGHSHVYWYRQLPEEGLKFMVYLQKENIIDESGMPKERFSAEFPKEGPSILRIQQVVRGDSAAYFCASSPVRTENTEAFFGQGTRLTVV.

This clone was seen only a few times. This sequence joins TRBV9 and TRBJ1-2; 8 nucleotides align to TRBD1. The ends lost 0 bases at V and 2 bases at J; junction bases unmatched: 0. This CDR3 is built from 14 residues. From germline, CDR1 is SGDLS and CDR2 YYNGEE. CDR3 region: CASSVGQGNYGYTF. The CDR3 coding sequence is TGTGCCAGCAGCGTAGGACAGGGGAACTATGGCTACACCTTC.

This rearrangement joins TRBV4-2 to TRBJ1-5; D may be TRBD1 (5 bases). Germline V gene data show CDR1 as LGHNA and CDR2 as YNFKEQ. The CDR3 length is 15 residues. V lost 0 bases to trimming and J lost 4 bases, with 10 bases between them. CDR3 nucleotide sequence: TGTGCCAGCAGCCAAGATTGGGGGGGGAATCAGCCCCAGCATTTT. Its translation: CASSQDWGGNQPQHF.

This rearrangement joins TRBV5-1 to TRBJ1-1; D not certain. This CDR3 has 13 residues. Germline V lookup: CDR1 SGHRS, CDR2 YFSETQ. Trimming cost V 6 bases and J 5 bases, with 14 bases left between them. The CDR3 DNA reads as TGCGCCAGCACCCTACAAGAGGGAACTGAAGCTTTCTTT. Encoded protein: CASTLQEGTEAFF.

The DNA for the CDR3 is TGTGCCAGCAGCATAGGACAGGGGCCTCAAGAGACCCAGTACTTC. Amino acid sequence: CASSIGQGPQETQYF. The V and J genes are TRBV7-7 and TRBJ2-5, with TRBD1 matching 9 bases. The CDR3 consists of 15 residues. CDR1 is SSHAT, CDR2 FNYEAQ, per germline (reference sequence). V lost 5 bases and J lost 2; bases outside the gene matches: 6.

This chain links TRBV6-1 with TRBJ2-3, with D maybe TRBD1 (6 bases). The CDR3 extends over 13 amino acids. CDR1 MNHNS and CDR2 SASEGT come from the germline V gene. Trimming left V 1 base short and J 7 bases short, with 9 bases between. The CDR3: CASSEGGLHTQYF. The CDR3, as DNA: TGTGCCAGCAGTGAAGGGGGGCTTCATACGCAGTATTTT.

The rearrangement joins TRBV7-2 to TRBJ1-2; the D gene is possibly TRBD1 (6 bases). This CDR3 has 17 residues. Per the germline V gene, CDR1 is SGHTA and CDR2 is FQGNSA. Trimming took off 1 base at V and 4 bases at J, with 19 bases between the two ends. CDR3 protein: CASSLEGQGLGGYGYTF. The CDR3 bases are TGTGCCAGCAGCTTAGAGGGCCAGGGGTTGGGCGGCTATGGCTACACCTTC.